The 12 T cell receptor beta chains below all came from one sample that was sequenced in a study of T cell clonality in common variable immunodeficiency. Assay used: immunoSEQ multiplex PCR; TCRdb lists only in-frame clones, some missing. The specimen gives over 55,000 clones without singletons; the ten biggest hold 1.5% to 2%. The sample was peripheral blood mononuclear cells. The receptors originated from a person between 18 and 75 years old in good health.

The table lists this clone with many counts. CDR3 loop: CASSEDTSGRKTQYF. Incomplete CDR3 DNA: TGTGCCAGCAGTGAAGACACTAGCGGGAGGAAGACC. The chain carries TRBV6-1 and TRBJ2-5; 12 nucleotides agree with TRBD2. The observed sequence ends 3 residues before the CDR3 terminus, with the missing tail filled in from the germline J gene. This CDR3 spans 15 amino acids. Germline trimming cut 1 base from V and 6 bases from J; bases unmatched to any gene: 3. Germline V lookup: CDR1 MNHNS, CDR2 SASEGT.

There are many counts of this clone. The read finishes 3 residues shy of the CDR3 end, and the germline J gene is used to complete it. V is TRBV5-1 and J is TRBJ2-7; 15 bases map to TRBD2. CDR3 length: 17 amino acids. J gave up 0 bases and V 2 bases, and 3 bases lay outside the gene matches. Germline V gene sequence: CDR1 SGHRS, CDR2 YFSETQ. The CDR3 DNA, read in part, is TGCGCCAGCAGCTTCGGGACTAGCGGGAGGCCCTCCTACGAG. This sequence encodes CASSFGTSGRPSYE. In full, the CDR3 reads CASSFGTSGRPSYEQYF.

There are many counts of this clone. With the read ending 3 residues before the CDR3 end, the germline J gene is used to fill in that end. The V and J genes are TRBV30 and TRBJ2-4; the D gene is possibly TRBD1 (6 bases). Germline CDR1 reads GTSNPN; CDR2 reads SVGIG (reference sequence). The V end was cut by 5 bases, the J end by 1 base, with 9 bases between. CDR3 length equals 13 residues. CDR3 DNA (partial): TGTGCCTGGGCTACAGGGGCCAAAAACATT. Amino acid sequence: CAWATGAKNI. The whole CDR3 protein is CAWATGAKNIQYF.

This clone was seen many times. The read gets to within 3 residues of the CDR3 end, and the germline J gene fills in the rest. The chain couples TRBV28 to TRBJ2-2, with D possibly being TRBD1 (6 bases). CDR1 MDHEN and CDR2 SYDVKM come from the germline V gene. The V gene lost 6 bases and the J gene lost 5 bases, with 10 bases spanning the gap. The CDR3 length is 13 residues. The sequenced CDR3 bases are TGTGCCAGCAGACGACAGGTGACCGGGGAG. Protein: CASRRQVTGE. The CDR3, in full, reads CASRRQVTGELFF.

This clone appeared many times. The read ends 3 residues early relative to the CDR3; the germline J gene fills the gap. The chain carries TRBV7-9 and TRBJ2-3; 9 bases agree with TRBD2. V lost 3 bases and J lost 5; bases outside the gene matches: 6. CDR1 is SEHNR, CDR2 FQNEAQ, per germline (reference sequence). The CDR3 has 15 residues. CDR3 region: CASSFASGMVDTQYF. The sequenced CDR3 bases are TGTGCCAGCAGCTTCGCTAGCGGGATGGTAGATACG.

This clone was detected only a few times. The sequence runs out 3 residues before the end of the CDR3; the remainder is reconstructed from the germline J gene. This chain links TRBV11-3 with TRBJ2-3; the match to TRBD2 covers 8 bases. Germline CDR1 and CDR2: SGHNT and YENEEA. J was trimmed by 4 bases and V by 6 bases; bases with no gene match: 9. This CDR3 contains 15 residues. The sequenced CDR3 bases are TGTGCCAGCAGTTCGGGGACTAGGTTCGCAGATACG. Protein: CASSSGTRFADT. The whole CDR3 region reads CASSSGTRFADTQYF.

This clone was found many times. Sequencing ends 3 residues short of the CDR3 end; the germline J gene provides the rest. The chain joins TRBV7-9 to TRBJ1-4; no definite D call. CDR3 length equals 15 residues. V dropped 2 bases and J dropped 8 bases, with 15 bases sitting between them. Per the germline V gene, CDR1 is SEHNR and CDR2 is FQNEAQ (reference sequence). The DNA read from the CDR3 is TGTGCCAGCAGCTTAAATGCGGGGTTGCAAGAAAAA. Translating gives CASSLNAGLQEK. From start to end, the CDR3 is CASSLNAGLQEKLFF.

This clone came up many times. The read terminates 3 residues before the CDR3 end, so the remaining end is supplied by the germline J gene. The rearrangement links TRBV9 to TRBJ2-1, with 10 nucleotides matching TRBD2. J was trimmed by 2 bases and V by 8 bases; bases with no gene match: 4. CDR3 length: 14 amino acids. Germline V gene sequence: CDR1 SGDLS, CDR2 YYNGEE. The CDR3 spells CASSLAGAYNEQFF. The DNA read from the CDR3 is TGTGCCAGTAGTCTAGCGGGGGCCTACAATGAG.

This clone was detected ten times or more. The read is 3 residues too short to cover the CDR3 end, so that end is filled in from the germline J gene. The rearrangement uses TRBV2 and TRBJ1-2; perhaps TRBD1 as D (5 bases). CDR1 is SNHLY and CDR2 is FYNNEI in the germline V gene. This CDR3 contains 14 residues. V shed 6 bases and J shed 7 bases, with 18 bases lying between them. This CDR3 is CASSVSSQGGGYTF. Incomplete CDR3 DNA: TGTGCCAGCAGCGTGAGTTCGCAGGGAGGTGGC.

The sample holds a few counts of this clone. CDR3 bases read: TGTGCCAGCAGCTTAGTCGCTAGCGGGACCTACGAG. Translation gives CASSLVASGTYE. The whole CDR3 protein reads CASSLVASGTYEQYF. The chain has TRBV7-9 and TRBJ2-7; 9 bases map to TRBD2. The CDR3 is cut off 3 residues early in the read; its end comes from the germline J gene. CDR3 length: 15 residues. The trim removed 1 base at V and 2 bases at J, leaving 3 bases unmatched. Per germline, CDR1 SEHNR and CDR2 FQNEAQ (reference sequence).

This clone was observed at least ten times. The sequenced part of the CDR3 DNA is TGTGCCAGCAGTGCGTTAGCGGGATCCTACGAG. As protein: CASSALAGSYE. The entire CDR3 protein reads CASSALAGSYEQYF. The chain joins TRBV6-1 to TRBJ2-7, with TRBD2 identical over 8 bases. The missing CDR3 end, 3 residues past where the read stops, is filled in from the germline J gene. The V gene's germline CDR1 is MNHNS and CDR2 SASEGT. Trimming cost V 4 bases and J 1 base; bases outside gene matches: 3. The CDR3 is 14 amino acids.

Ten or more counts support this clone. The CDR3 end falls 3 residues outside the read, so it is completed with the germline J gene. The rearrangement uses TRBV30 and TRBJ2-7; a weak D match, TRBD1 (5 bases). Germline CDR1 is GTSNPN and CDR2 is SVGIG (reference sequence). This CDR3 region has 13 residues. V was pared by 1 base and J by 5 bases, with 12 bases between. The sequenced part of the CDR3 DNA is TGTGCCTGGAGTGCTGGACAAGTAGACGAG. As protein: CAWSAGQVDE. The whole CDR3 protein is CAWSAGQVDEQYF.